The clone carrying this TCR beta chain was recorded many times. Its antigen is not known. This record belongs to a study of neurological immune-mediated disorders. Study findings and constraints: The highest TCR clonal expansion occurred in HTLV-1-associated myelopathy; multiple sclerosis fell below healthy controls.

The CDR3 spans 14 residues. Germline V gene data show CDR1 as MNHEY and CDR2 as SMNVEV (reference sequence). Between the trimmed V and J ends, which lost 0 bases and 3 bases, there was a span of 8 bases. It was from 2 million PBMCs stored at -80 C that the unsorted libraries were obtained. The team produced cDNA through 5'RACE using 10-nucleotide random UMIs. In TCRdb, the 5' RACE reads were re-called with MiXCR into one record per CDR3 protein. The sample lists around 46,000 distinct CDR3 sequences, about a quarter occurring once. The sequenced sample consisted of PBMCs. The sequence derives from a woman aged 65 to 85 in good health. The gene calls are TRBV27 and TRBJ1-1; D might be TRBD1 (6 bases). CDR3 sequence (DNA): TGTGCCAGCAGTTTATCGGGGGCCGACACTGAAGCTTTCTTT. Its translation is CASSLSGADTEAFF.